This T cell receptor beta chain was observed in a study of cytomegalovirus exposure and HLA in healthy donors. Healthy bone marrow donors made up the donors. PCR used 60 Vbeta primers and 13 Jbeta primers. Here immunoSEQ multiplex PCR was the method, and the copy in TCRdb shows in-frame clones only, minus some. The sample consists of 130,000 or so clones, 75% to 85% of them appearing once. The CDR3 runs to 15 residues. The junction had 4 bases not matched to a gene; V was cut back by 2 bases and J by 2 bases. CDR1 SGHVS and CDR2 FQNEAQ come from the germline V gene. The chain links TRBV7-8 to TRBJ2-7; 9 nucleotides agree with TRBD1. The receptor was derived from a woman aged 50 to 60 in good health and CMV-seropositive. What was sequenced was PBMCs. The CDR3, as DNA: TGTGCCAGCAGCTTATCGACAGGGGGGACCTACGAGCAGTACTTC. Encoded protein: CASSLSTGGTYEQYF.